A selection of T cell receptor beta chains follows, all from one sample in a study of graft-versus-host responses after intestinal transplantation. What these receptors recognize is not known. TCRdb's copy holds only in-frame clones and misses some; the assay was immunoSEQ multiplex PCR. Counted here are 41,000 or so clones, approximately 95% occurring once; the ten biggest clones make up about 0.54%. Sequencing was performed on unstimulated CD8+ T cells sorted from spleen or lymph node cells, taken before transplant. All receptors come from a human donor who was the organ donor for an intestinal transplant. CDR3s include the opening cysteine and the closing phenylalanine or tryptophan. Fields, in order: D gene, clone size, V gene, J gene, CDR3 DNA, CDR3 protein. D genes are given only for firm matches. Expanded clones get a size class; other rows say once, few or many, or leave the size out.

D: .
size: .
V: TRBV2
J: TRBJ2-2
DNA: TGTGCCAGCGTGACTCCGAACACCGGGGAGCTGTTTTTT
CDR3: CASVTPNTGELFF

D: TRBD1
size: few
V: TRBV6-1
J: TRBJ1-6
DNA: TGTGCCAGCACCGGGACAGGGGAAGGCTCACCCCTCCACTTT
CDR3: CASTGTGEGSPLHF

D: TRBD2
size: .
V: TRBV5-4
J: TRBJ2-3
DNA: TGTGCCAGCAGCTTGGGACTAGCGGCGCCAGATACGCAGTATTTT
CDR3: CASSLGLAAPDTQYF

D: .
size: .
V: TRBV13
J: TRBJ2-2
DNA: TGTGCCAGCAGCGCCGGGGTGAATCCCGGGGAGCTGTTTTTT
CDR3: CASSAGVNPGELFF

D: .
size: .
V: TRBV6-5
J: TRBJ2-7
DNA: TGTGCCAGCAGTTACTCGGGGACGGCCTCCTACGAGCAGTACTTC
CDR3: CASSYSGTASYEQYF

D: TRBD2
size: .
V: TRBV10-3
J: TRBJ2-7
DNA: TGTGCCATCAGTGAGAGGCTAGCGGACTACGAGCAGTACTTC
CDR3: CAISERLADYEQYF

D: TRBD1
size: .
V: TRBV4-1
J: TRBJ1-5
DNA: TGCGCCAGCAGCCAAGATCAGGGGGCGGTTCAGCCCCAGCATTTT
CDR3: CASSQDQGAVQPQHF

D: .
size: .
V: TRBV19
J: TRBJ2-1
DNA: TGTGCCAGTAGAAGGGGTTCTGAGCAGTTCTTC
CDR3: CASRRGSEQFF

D: .
size: .
V: TRBV7-8
J: TRBJ2-2
DNA: TGTGCCAGCAGCTTAGCCGCAGGGAGGATCGATGTGGACACCGGGGAGCTGTTTTTT
CDR3: CASSLAAGRIDVDTGELFF

D: .
size: .
V: TRBV12-5
J: TRBJ1-5
DNA: TGTGCTAGTGGTACGGTACGGGGGCGGGTGGGCAATCAGCCCCAGCATTTT
CDR3: CASGTVRGRVGNQPQHF

D: TRBD2
size: .
V: TRBV19
J: TRBJ2-3
DNA: TGTGCCAGTAGTGTGCTAGCGGGGGTAACGGATACGCAGTATTTT
CDR3: CASSVLAGVTDTQYF

D: .
size: .
V: TRBV19
J: TRBJ1-1
DNA: TGTGCCAGTAGTATTGGGGTGAACGCTGAAGCTTTCTTT
CDR3: CASSIGVNAEAFF

D: .
size: .
V: TRBV13
J: TRBJ2-7
DNA: TGTGCCAGCAGCCAATTTCAGGGACGGGGACCCTACGAGCAGTACTTC
CDR3: CASSQFQGRGPYEQYF

D: .
size: .
V: TRBV13
J: TRBJ2-3
DNA: TGTGCCAGCAGTTCTGGGGCAGATACGCAGTATTTT
CDR3: CASSSGADTQYF

D: .
size: .
V: TRBV9
J: TRBJ2-3
DNA: TGTGCCAGCAGCGTCGGACAGACAGATACGCAGTATTTT
CDR3: CASSVGQTDTQYF

D: TRBD1
size: .
V: TRBV19
J: TRBJ2-1
DNA: TGTGCCAGTAGTAGGGGACAGGGTGCCTACAATGAGCAGTTCTTC
CDR3: CASSRGQGAYNEQFF

D: TRBD1
size: once
V: TRBV9
J: TRBJ1-3
DNA: TGTGCCAGCAACGGACAGGGGCGAAACACCATATATTTT
CDR3: CASNGQGRNTIYF